This TCR beta chain was captured by sequencing in a study of shared clonotypes between healthy human individuals. Whole-study findings and limits: Naive subsets typically showed greater estimated richness than memory subsets.

Some clones are missing from TCRdb's copy, which holds only in-frame ones; the method was immunoSEQ multiplex PCR. The table includes 1.4 million to 1.5 million clones, roughly 96% detected once. A word on this clone: Its antigen is still unknown.

The CDR3 consists of 15 residues. Trimming left V 3 bases short and J 0 bases short, with 11 bases between. In germline, CDR1 is MDHEN, CDR2 SYDVKM. V is TRBV28 and J is TRBJ1-1; D is possibly TRBD1 (5 bases). Sequencing input: naive CD4+ T cells sorted from blood. Subset indicated: CD45RA+ positively selected. This receptor was obtained from a young man in good health. The chain's CDR3 is CASSLPDSMNTEAFF. CDR3 nucleotide sequence: TGTGCCAGCAGTTTGCCCGACAGTATGAACACTGAAGCTTTCTTT.